This T cell receptor (beta chain) was observed in a study of blood T cell repertoires in COVID-19 (dated by TCRdb to the early 2020s). Describing the broader study: The collaborator samples originated in the United States, Italy and Spain and spanned the acute and convalescent phases of COVID-19. Where available, HLA class I and class II types were taken from metadata supplied by the sample provider and were not determined by assay-based typing. Nearly every sample came with metadata listing a de-identified subject ID, COVID-19 status, age in years and sex. A freely available public database, intended as a resource for researchers studying the immune response to SARS-CoV-2, is where the repertoires were released. The prospective study material was composed of cDNA or gDNA derived from T cells, B-cell-depleted T cells, or PBMCs. The samples were drawn from the first 160 participants of the ongoing ImmuneRACE study and from about 1,200 subjects provided by 6 global collaborators. Deeply sampled blood TCRbeta repertoires from subjects exposed to, actively infected with, or recovered from COVID-19 were included in the dataset. Overall study results and their limits: The quantity of clinical and demographic metadata differed by source and by participant and was supplied without curation.

The germline V gene provides CDR1 MNHEY and CDR2 SVGEGT. V and J lose 5 bases and 2 bases, and a span of 7 bases separates them. Taken from cysteine to phenylalanine, the CDR3 has 12 residues. Of the read, only the CDR3 DNA is kept; its 36 bases are in frame from base 1. This clone occurred a few times. Its antigen specificity is not known. Qualities for individual bases were not recorded, and no much larger clone is one base off. Each collaborating institution followed its own protocols to collect whole blood in K2EDTA tubes. For TCRbeta analysis, collaborator samples were shipped as frozen whole blood, as isolated PBMCs, or as DNA extracted from either sample type. TCRbeta CDR3 regions were amplified from genomic DNA using the immunoSEQ Assay, a bias-controlled multiplex PCR. As for the authors' bioinformatics: The number of nucleated cells in each sample was estimated from the amplification of reference gene primers within the assay. To quantify the absolute abundance of each unique TCRbeta CDR3 rearrangement, sequence reads were collapsed and filtered. For each sample, productive Simpson clonality was calculated by taking the square root of Simpson's diversity index across productive rearrangements. TCRdb retrieved this table from immuneACCESS and kept in-frame rearrangements only. Not all clones are present; in checked studies, unresolved V genes account for under half, and no reason is known for the remainder. D and trimming were read from the DNA, whereas the V and J calls and clone size are those reported in that table. Across this sample there are 150,000 or so clones, with 82% seen only once. The leading ten clones occupy approximately 14% of the sample.

This clonotype was obtained from a human donor with acute or convalescent COVID-19. The donor label of this sample is uncertain. The receptor chain draws on TRBV6-2 or TRBV6-3 and TRBJ2-7; the D segment cannot be called with confidence. The sequenced material came from peripheral blood. The nucleotide sequence reads TGTGCCAGCAGTCCCGTTGCCTACGAGCAGTACTTC. It specifies CASSPVAYEQYF.